This passage covers 32 T cell receptor beta chains from one sample sequenced in a study of cytomegalovirus exposure and HLA in healthy donors. In the PCR, 60 Vbeta and 13 Jbeta primers were used. The table came from immunoSEQ multiplex PCR; TCRdb's copy has only in-frame clones and leaves some out. Its listing shows under 150,000 clones. Material for sequencing was PBMCs. The receptors stem from a woman between 35 and 50 years old in good health and CMV-seronegative.

This sequence joins TRBV15 and TRBJ1-1; D is possibly TRBD1 (6 bases). Germline loops: CDR1 LNHNV, CDR2 YYDKDF (reference sequence). The CDR3 loop spans 12 amino acids. The ends were cut back, 5 bases at V and 4 bases at J, with 8 bases in the middle. The CDR3 sequence is CATSQGFTEAFF. CDR3 DNA sequence: TGTGCCACCAGCCAGGGGTTCACTGAAGCTTTCTTT.

This sequence joins TRBV27 and TRBJ2-5, with D perhaps matching TRBD2 (5 bases). V gave up 4 bases and J gave up 5 bases, with 11 bases separating them. Per germline, CDR1 MNHEY and CDR2 SMNVEV (reference sequence). This CDR3 has 13 amino acids. CDR3 in DNA: TGTGCCAGCAGTTCGAGGGCTCGGGAGACCCAGTACTTC. Protein sequence: CASSSRARETQYF.

The chain employs TRBV7-2 and TRBJ2-3; TRBD2 matches 9 bases. The trim removed 5 bases at V and 0 bases at J, leaving 15 bases unmatched. Germline CDR1 reads SGHTA; CDR2 reads FQGNSA. The CDR3 sequence is 19 residues long. The CDR3 region is CASSPWASGGSPSTDTQYF. CDR3 nucleotides: TGTGCCAGCAGCCCATGGGCCAGCGGGGGGTCCCCAAGCACAGATACGCAGTATTTT.

The chain joins TRBV6-1 to TRBJ2-7, with D perhaps TRBD2 (6 bases). With 11 bases removed from V and 3 bases from J, the gap between germline ends came to 14 bases. Germline V gene data show CDR1 as MNHNS and CDR2 as SASEGT. The length of the CDR3 is 12 residues. The chain's CDR3 is CAAGRQFYEQYV. CDR3 sequence (DNA): TGTGCCGCGGGGAGACAGTTCTACGAGCAGTACGTC.

The V gene is TRBV6-5, the J gene TRBJ2-2; D ambiguous. The CDR3 consists of 15 residues. In germline, CDR1 is MNHEY, CDR2 SVGAGI. The V end lost 6 bases, the J end lost 0 bases, and 11 bases lay between the germline ends. CDR3 protein: CASRRTASNTGELFF. CDR3 sequence (DNA): TGTGCCAGCAGGCGCACCGCTTCGAACACCGGGGAGCTGTTTTTT.

The chain recombines TRBV7-9 with TRBJ1-3; the match to TRBD1 covers 8 bases. The CDR3 has 18 amino acids. Trimming took 4 bases from V and 11 from J; bases not matched to a gene: 22. Germline CDR1 and CDR2: SEHNR and FQNEAQ (reference sequence). For the CDR3, the DNA is TGTGCCAGCAGCTCATGGGGGGGAAGGGTTCGACAGGGGAACGCCATATATTTT. Translation gives CASSSWGGRVRQGNAIYF.

The chain couples TRBV5-6 to TRBJ1-2; 9 bases are shared with TRBD1. This CDR3 is 13 amino acids long. In germline, CDR1 is SGHDT, CDR2 YYEEEE. The V segment lost 6 bases and the J segment 8 bases; nucleotides outside the gene matches: 8. CDR3 in amino acids: CASNPDRGRGYTF. CDR3 bases: TGTGCCAGCAACCCGGACAGGGGCCGCGGCTACACCTTC.

CDR3 region: CASSSELGGGYEQFF. CDR3 coding DNA: TGTGCCAGCAGCTCCGAGTTGGGCGGGGGCTATGAGCAGTTCTTC. The chain is built from TRBV9 and TRBJ2-1; tentatively, D is TRBD2 (7 bases). Looked up from germline, CDR1 is SGDLS and CDR2 is YYNGEE. V lost 4 bases, J lost 8 bases, and 19 bases lay in between. There are 15 residues in the CDR3.

This sequence joins TRBV5-6 and TRBJ1-1; D is possibly TRBD1 (6 bases). This CDR3 contains 15 residues. Trimming removed 4 bases at V and 1 base at J, with 14 bases between. Germline CDR1 and CDR2: SGHDT and YYEEEE. The CDR3 loop reads CASSPRGGWNTEAFF. The CDR3 DNA sequence: TGTGCCAGCAGCCCGAGGGGGGGCTGGAACACTGAAGCTTTCTTT.

The chain combines TRBV6-5 with TRBJ1-2; 7 nucleotides match TRBD1. The CDR3 runs 14 residues. The V segment lost 6 bases and the J segment 4 bases; nucleotides outside the gene matches: 8. Germline V gene lookup returns CDR1 MNHEY and CDR2 SVGAGI. CDR3 sequence reads: CASREDRASYGYTF. The CDR3 coding sequence is TGTGCCAGCAGGGAAGACAGGGCCAGCTATGGCTACACCTTC.

The V call is TRBV7-3, the J call TRBJ1-5; D remains unclear. V was shortened by 2 bases and J by 2 bases, with 4 bases between the two germline ends. Germline V gene data show CDR1 as SGHTA and CDR2 as FQGTGA. The CDR3 loop spans 13 amino acids. The CDR3 DNA sequence: TGTGCCAGCAGCTTACAGGGCAATCAGCCCCAGCATTTT. Protein: CASSLQGNQPQHF. Supplemented by reference TRBV7-3 and TRBJ1-5, the full variable domain reads GAGVSQTPSNKVTEKGKYVELRCDPISGHTALYWYRQSLGQGPEFLIYFQGTGAADDSGLPNDRFFAVRPEGSVSTLKIQRTERGDSAVYLCASSLQGNQPQHFGDGTRLSIL.

This rearrangement joins TRBV9 to TRBJ2-3, with D possibly being TRBD1 (8 bases). Trimming pared 7 bases from V and 2 bases from J, leaving 23 bases between. Germline V gene sequence: CDR1 SGDLS, CDR2 YYNGEE. This CDR3 comprises 17 residues. The chain's CDR3 is CASGARGGDRNTDTQYF. CDR3 in DNA: TGTGCCAGCGGCGCGAGAGGGGGGGACAGGAACACAGATACGCAGTATTTT.

A remark on this clone: One end of the junction is discordant with germline, which a read error may explain. The chain carries TRBV28 and TRBJ1-2, with a possible D match to TRBD1 (6 bases). The germline V gene has CDR1 MDHEN and CDR2 SYDVKM. The CDR3 loop spans 11 amino acids. The CDR3 DNA is TGTGCCAGCAGTTCCGACAGGCCCCTGCAGTTC. It translates to CASSSDRPLQF.

The V and J genes are TRBV7-3 and TRBJ1-2, with TRBD1 identical over 8 bases. Germline CDR1 reads SGHTA; CDR2 reads FQGTGA. The CDR3 consists of 15 residues. With 4 bases clipped from V and 6 bases from J, the junction kept 10 bases outside the gene matches. The CDR3 is CASSWYPGGGDGYTF. CDR3 DNA: TGTGCCAGCAGCTGGTACCCAGGGGGCGGAGATGGCTACACCTTC.

The CDR3 spells CASSFQGEAFF. The CDR3 region has the DNA TGTGCCAGCAGCTTCCAGGGTGAAGCTTTCTTT. The chain recombines TRBV7-2 with TRBJ1-1; a possible D gene is TRBD1 (5 bases). Trimming took off 3 bases at V and 7 bases at J, with 6 bases between the two ends. There are 11 residues in the CDR3. Germline CDR1 reads SGHTA; CDR2 reads FQGNSA.

The V and J genes are TRBV6-6 and TRBJ1-2; no definite D call. The V gene's germline CDR1 is MNHNY and CDR2 SVGAGI (reference sequence). The CDR3 runs to 12 residues. The V gene lost 5 bases and the J gene lost 4 bases, with 8 bases spanning the gap. This CDR3 is CASSSPGYGYTF. CDR3 sequence (DNA): TGTGCCAGCAGTAGTCCCGGCTATGGCTACACCTTC.

V is TRBV7-2 and J is TRBJ2-3; D perhaps matches TRBD1 (6 bases). Trimming took 5 bases from V and 3 from J, leaving 12 bases between them. The germline gives CDR1 SGHTA, CDR2 FQGNSA. The CDR3 is 14 amino acids. CDR3 bases: TGTGCCAGCAGCCAGGACAGATGGACAGATACGCAGTATTTT. It specifies CASSQDRWTDTQYF.

V usage is TRBV19 and J usage is TRBJ2-5; maybe TRBD1 (8 bases). The CDR3 runs 13 residues. The germline V gene encodes CDR1 LNHDA and CDR2 SQIVND (reference sequence). Trimming removed 4 bases from V and 11 bases from J, with 17 bases in between. CDR3 in DNA: TGTGCCAGTAGTAGAGACAGGGGAGGGGAGCAGTACTTC. This translates into CASSRDRGGEQYF.

The J gene is TRBJ2-5, the V gene TRBV5-1, with D tentatively TRBD1 (6 bases). Per the germline V gene, CDR1 is SGHRS and CDR2 is YFSETQ. The CDR3 contains 13 residues. V was trimmed by 4 bases and J by 4 bases, leaving 11 bases between them. The CDR3 DNA is TGCGCCAGCAGCGCAGGGGCGGGAGAGACCCAGTACTTC. It encodes CASSAGAGETQYF.

V usage is TRBV7-2 and J usage is TRBJ2-4, with 10 bases identical to TRBD2. V dropped 2 bases and J dropped 0; count of bases not matched to a gene: 4. The CDR3 is 17 residues long. Germline V gene data show CDR1 as SGHTA and CDR2 as FQGNSA. The CDR3 bases are TGTGCCAGCAGCTTACTAGCGGGGGCCCTAGCCAAAAACATTCAGTACTTC. It specifies CASSLLAGALAKNIQYF.

This sequence joins TRBV9 and TRBJ1-4, with 11 nucleotides matching TRBD1. The CDR3 is made up of 14 amino acids. The germline gives CDR1 SGDLS, CDR2 YYNGEE. The V gene end was trimmed by 5 bases and the J gene end by 7 bases; junction bases not matched to a gene: 4. CDR3 sequence: CASSPGTGGEKLFF. CDR3 bases: TGTGCCAGCAGTCCCGGGACAGGGGGTGAAAAACTGTTTTTT.

V is TRBV11-2 and J is TRBJ1-1, with 10 nucleotides matching TRBD1. Germline values: CDR1 SGHAT, CDR2 FQNNGV. This CDR3 has 15 residues. V was clipped by 5 bases and J by 3 bases; unmatched bases: 6. The CDR3 region has the DNA TGTGCCAGCAGCCTGGGACAGGGGTGGGACACTGAAGCTTTCTTT. Translating gives CASSLGQGWDTEAFF.

The chain has TRBV6-5 and TRBJ2-3; 9 nucleotides match TRBD1. This CDR3 region has 15 residues. V was clipped by 5 bases and J by 5 bases; unmatched bases: 8. Per the germline V gene, CDR1 is MNHEY and CDR2 is SVGAGI. The CDR3: CASSPGQGGGDTQYF. Written as DNA, the CDR3 is TGTGCCAGCAGTCCGGGACAGGGAGGGGGAGATACGCAGTATTTT.

J is TRBJ2-7 and V is TRBV7-8, with D perhaps matching TRBD1 (6 bases). Germline V gene sequence: CDR1 SGHVS, CDR2 FQNEAQ. V gave up 2 bases and J gave up 4 bases, with 15 bases separating them. The CDR3 consists of 15 residues. The CDR3 bases are TGTGCCAGCAGCTTACGCCAGGGGTATTTTTACGAGCAGTACTTC. Its translation: CASSLRQGYFYEQYF.

This chain connects TRBV7-2 to TRBJ1-2, with a possible D match to TRBD1 (6 bases). Germline V gene sequence: CDR1 SGHTA, CDR2 FQGNSA. V shed 2 bases and J shed 4 bases, with 14 bases lying between them. The CDR3 extends over 15 amino acids. The CDR3 nucleotides read TGTGCCAGCAGCTTAAAGCAGGGGCCAATCTATGGCTACACCTTC. Its protein is CASSLKQGPIYGYTF.

CDR3: CASSEFAENEKLFF. CDR3 coding DNA: TGTGCCAGCAGTGAATTCGCCGAGAATGAAAAACTGTTTTTT. The rearrangement links TRBV6-1 to TRBJ1-4; D remains ambiguous. The CDR3 has 14 residues. Germline CDR1 MNHNS, CDR2 SASEGT. Trimming stripped 2 bases from V and 5 bases from J, with 9 bases between.

As DNA, the CDR3 is TGTGCCAGCTCCCTAACGCACCAAAACACTGAAGCTTTCTTT. Translating it yields CASSLTHQNTEAFF. The chain links TRBV18 to TRBJ1-1; D gene uncertain. Trimming stripped 6 bases from V and 2 bases from J, with 13 bases between. The CDR3 runs 14 residues. The germline V gene encodes CDR1 KGHSH and CDR2 LQKENI.

V gene TRBV7-9 combines with J gene TRBJ2-7; 7 bases match TRBD1. With V trimmed by 2 bases and J by 2 bases, 3 bases remained unmatched. Germline V gives CDR1 SEHNR, CDR2 FQNEAQ (reference sequence). The CDR3 is 14 amino acids. CDR3 amino acids: CASSLNDRAYEQYF. CDR3 sequence (DNA): TGTGCCAGCAGCTTAAATGACAGGGCCTACGAGCAGTACTTC.

On this clone itself: At one of its ends the junction is not consistent with the germline gene, which may arise from a read error. This chain joins TRBV6-1 and TRBJ1-4; the D is unclear. CDR3 length: 13 amino acids. CDR1 and CDR2 (germline): MNHNS, SASEGT. CDR3 amino acids: CASSETPKEKLFF. The CDR3 DNA reads TGTGCCAGCAGTGAAACCCCTAAGGAAAAACTGTTTTTT.

V usage is TRBV6-1 and J usage is TRBJ1-4, with unresolved D. CDR1 is MNHNS, CDR2 SASEGT, per germline. V lost 4 bases, J lost 5 bases, and 11 bases lay in between. This CDR3 comprises 14 residues. CDR3 in amino acids: CASSVGDENEKLFF. The CDR3 nucleotides are TGTGCCAGCAGTGTCGGGGATGAGAATGAAAAACTGTTTTTT.

About this clone: The junction and the germline gene differ at one end; a read error may be behind it. The rearrangement links TRBV2 to TRBJ1-5; maybe TRBD1 (5 bases). CDR1 and CDR2 from the germline V gene are SNHLY and FYNNEI. The length of the CDR3 is 15 residues. CDR3 in DNA: TGTGCCGGCAGTGAGCAGGGTAGAGGCAATCAGCCCCAGCATTTT. Encoded protein: CAGSEQGRGNQPQHF.

J is TRBJ2-7 and V is TRBV19; D uncertain. Trimming pared 5 bases from V and 0 bases from J, leaving 17 bases between. Germline V gene lookup returns CDR1 LNHDA and CDR2 SQIVND (reference sequence). The CDR3 loop spans 16 amino acids. For the CDR3, the DNA is TGTGCCAGTAGTCCCTTGCCGCAGGTCCCCTCCTACGAGCAGTACTTC. It is translated as CASSPLPQVPSYEQYF.